This entry describes one T cell receptor (beta chain). V shed 5 bases and J shed 2 bases, with 16 bases lying between them. CDR1 SGHRS and CDR2 YFSETQ come from the germline V gene. This CDR3 has 15 amino acids. Together with a sample-barcoded 5' primer, a J-beta primer mix was included in a second PCR lasting roughly 6 to 12 cycles. From the 5' RACE reads, TCRdb called clonotypes with MiXCR, one entry per CDR3 protein. The sample has about 570,000 distinct CDR3 sequences, 27% seen once; the top ten hold around 20%. This record comes from a study of blood T cells in healthy people across ages. The receptor was isolated from a woman aged 70-85 years in good health. The chain uses TRBV5-1 and TRBJ2-5; no definite D call. The sample was blood. The CDR3 loop is CASRIFPGFQETQYF. DNA for the CDR3: TGCGCCAGCAGAATCTTTCCGGGTTTTCAAGAGACCCAGTACTTC.